Below are 18 T cell receptor beta chains sequenced from a single sample in a study of blood T cell repertoires in COVID-19. Clones were sequenced by immunoSEQ multiplex PCR, and TCRdb holds only the in-frame ones, with some missing. The sample contains hundreds of thousands of clones, roughly 84% of which appear only once. Sequencing was carried out using PBMCs or T cells enriched from blood (not recorded which). Receptors were obtained from a woman under 40 who had recovered from COVID-19.

The gene calls are TRBV30 and TRBJ2-7; D not resolved. V was pared by 2 bases and J by 4 bases, with 12 bases between. The germline gives CDR1 GTSNPN, CDR2 SVGIG (reference sequence). This CDR3 contains 13 residues. The CDR3 reads CAWSRIGRYEQYF. The DNA for the CDR3 is TGTGCCTGGAGTAGGATTGGGCGTTACGAGCAGTACTTC. Full variable domain (outside the CDR3, taken from reference TRBV30 and TRBJ2-7): SQTIHQWPATLVQPVGSPLSLECTVEGTSNPNLYWYRQAAGRGLQLLFYSVGIGQISSEVPQNLSASRPQDRQFILSSKKLLLSDSGFYLCAWSRIGRYEQYFGPGTRLTVT.

The CDR3 spells CASSPDRGNSPLHF. The DNA of the CDR3 is TGTGCCAGCAGCCCCGACAGGGGTAATTCACCCCTCCACTTT. The chain has TRBV2 and TRBJ1-6, with 8 bases fitting TRBD1. There are 14 residues in the CDR3. Germline values: CDR1 SNHLY, CDR2 FYNNEI. V lost 6 bases and J lost 6; bases outside the gene matches: 4.

This clone showed up just once. The V gene is TRBV11-3, the J gene TRBJ2-1; maybe TRBD2 (5 bases). The V end was cut by 4 bases, the J end by 7 bases, with 11 bases between. Germline assignment: CDR1 SGHNT and CDR2 YENEEA. This CDR3 spans 13 amino acids. CDR3 residues: CASSYGERNEQFF. In DNA form, the CDR3 reads TGTGCCAGCAGCTACGGGGAGCGGAATGAGCAGTTCTTC.

The chain employs TRBV7-9 and TRBJ2-5; tentatively, D is TRBD2 (5 bases). The CDR3 has 12 amino acids. V was cut by 5 bases and J by 5 bases, with 9 bases left in between. Germline V gene sequence: CDR1 SEHNR, CDR2 FQNEAQ (reference sequence). Here the CDR3 DNA reads TGTGCCAGCAGCCCTGGGAGTGAGACCCAGTACTTC. Protein sequence: CASSPGSETQYF.

The gene calls are TRBV5-1 and TRBJ2-3; 12 bases align to TRBD2. The ends lost 4 bases at V and 3 bases at J; junction bases unmatched: 12. Germline V gene data show CDR1 as SGHRS and CDR2 as YFSETQ. This CDR3 contains 18 residues. The CDR3 sequence: CASSVGLAGGDVTDTQYF. The CDR3, as DNA: TGCGCCAGCAGCGTCGGCCTAGCGGGAGGGGATGTGACAGATACGCAGTATTTT.

The V call is TRBV7-9, the J call TRBJ1-1; D not certain. The germline V gene has CDR1 SEHNR and CDR2 FQNEAQ (reference sequence). The CDR3 is 12 amino acids. V lost 3 bases, J lost 4 bases, and 6 bases lay in between. In nucleotides, the CDR3 is TGTGCCAGCAGCTTGATGGCCACTGAAGCTTTCTTT. It encodes CASSLMATEAFF.

This clone was found once. The CDR3 spells CASGPGLENTGELFF. The CDR3, as DNA: TGTGCCAGCGGCCCGGGACTGGAGAACACCGGGGAGCTGTTTTTT. This rearrangement joins TRBV28 to TRBJ2-2; D is possibly TRBD2 (6 bases). V was pared by 8 bases and J by 1 base, with 14 bases between. The V gene's germline CDR1 is MDHEN and CDR2 SYDVKM. The CDR3 has 15 residues.

The chain recombines TRBV7-3 with TRBJ2-5; TRBD2 agrees at 8 bases. From germline, CDR1 is SGHTA and CDR2 FQGTGA. V trimming: 0 bases; J trimming: 5 bases; junction bases outside the gene matches: 5. This CDR3 spans 15 amino acids. As DNA, the CDR3 is TGTGCCAGCAGCTTAACCGGGGGGGCCGTCGAGACCCAGTACTTC. This gives the protein CASSLTGGAVETQYF. The variable domain in full, completed from reference TRBV7-3 and TRBJ2-5, reads GAGVSQTPSNKVTEKGKYVELRCDPISGHTALYWYRQSLGQGPEFLIYFQGTGAADDSGLPNDRFFAVRPEGSVSTLKIQRTERGDSAVYLCASSLTGGAVETQYFGPGTRLLVL.

V is TRBV19 and J is TRBJ1-4, with a possible D match to TRBD1 (5 bases). The germline gives CDR1 LNHDA, CDR2 SQIVND (reference sequence). Trimming shortened V by 7 bases and J by 2 bases, and 14 bases separated the two germline ends. CDR3 length: 15 amino acids. CDR3: CASMPLGATNEKLFF. The CDR3 DNA reads as TGTGCCAGTATGCCCCTAGGGGCTACTAATGAAAAACTGTTTTTT.

The chain links TRBV6-6 to TRBJ2-1; D is uncertain. CDR3 size: 12 residues. CDR1 MNHNY and CDR2 SVGAGI come from the germline V gene (reference sequence). Between the trimmed V and J ends, which lost 2 bases and 6 bases, there was a span of 5 bases. In DNA, the CDR3 is TGTGCCAGCAGTTACGAGGTCAATGAGCAGTTCTTC. As protein: CASSYEVNEQFF.

The gene calls are TRBV9 and TRBJ2-7; possible D gene TRBD2, 5 bases. Germline V gene lookup returns CDR1 SGDLS and CDR2 YYNGEE. The CDR3 runs 13 residues. Trimming stripped 1 base from V and 7 bases from J, with 12 bases between. CDR3 sequence: CASSVRPSGEQYF. CDR3 bases: TGTGCCAGCAGCGTAAGACCTTCGGGGGAGCAGTACTTC.

The V gene is TRBV7-3, the J gene TRBJ2-3, with 10 bases fitting TRBD2. Trimming at V came to 5 bases and at J to 0 bases, leaving 2 bases not matched to a gene. This CDR3 is built from 15 residues. CDR1 and CDR2 from the germline V gene are SGHTA and FQGTGA. The CDR3 protein is CASSNSGGSTDTQYF. CDR3 sequence (DNA): TGTGCCAGCAGCAATAGCGGGGGGAGCACAGATACGCAGTATTTT.

V and J are TRBV27 and TRBJ2-1; 10 bases map to TRBD2. The CDR3 length is 16 residues. V lost 1 base, J lost 6 bases, and 6 bases stayed unmatched. The V gene's germline CDR1 is MNHEY and CDR2 SMNVEV (reference sequence). The CDR3 DNA is TGTGCCAGCAGTTTATTAAAGCGGGAGGGGGTCAATGAGCAGTTCTTC. It encodes CASSLLKREGVNEQFF.

V gene TRBV30 combines with J gene TRBJ1-1; no reliable D call. The germline gives CDR1 GTSNPN, CDR2 SVGIG (reference sequence). V was shortened by 2 bases and J by 5 bases, with 12 bases between the two germline ends. The CDR3 has 13 amino acids. This CDR3 reads CAWSRPSWTEAFF. CDR3 DNA: TGTGCCTGGAGTCGTCCCAGTTGGACTGAAGCTTTCTTT.

The gene calls are TRBV3-1 (or the pseudogene TRBV3-2) and TRBJ2-1; 8 bases map to TRBD2. Germline V lookup: CDR1 LGHDT, CDR2 YNNKEL (reference sequence). The CDR3 totals 17 residues. V was clipped by 1 base and J by 0 bases; unmatched bases: 5. Here the CDR3 reads CASSQGIAGNSYNEQFF. Written as DNA, the CDR3 is TGTGCCAGCAGCCAAGGTATAGCGGGAAACTCCTACAATGAGCAGTTCTTC.

This chain links TRBV14 with TRBJ2-2, with D uncertain. CDR1 is SGHDN and CDR2 is FVKESK in the germline V gene. V lost 2 bases and J lost 4, with 20 bases in between. The CDR3 length is 18 residues. The CDR3 region has the DNA TGTGCCAGCAGCCAAAAGGCGGCGAGGATAGGCGTCACCGGGGAGCTGTTTTTT. It translates to CASSQKAARIGVTGELFF.

This chain joins TRBV21-1 and TRBJ1-5; the table's D call, TRBD1, has no DNA check behind it. TRBV21-1 is deemed a pseudogene. CDR3 length: 15 residues. This CDR3 is CASSKVGQVFQPQHF. DNA for the CDR3: TGTGCCAGCAGCAAAGTTGGGCAGGTGTTTCAGCCCCAGCATTTT.

The chain links TRBV5-1 to TRBJ2-7, with TRBD1 matching over 9 bases. The V segment lost 0 bases and the J segment 3 bases; nucleotides outside the gene matches: 7. CDR1 SGHRS and CDR2 YFSETQ come from the germline V gene. The CDR3 length is 16 residues. The CDR3 bases are TGCGCCAGCAGCTTGGGCTCAGGGACAGGGCTCTACGAGCAGTACTTC. It encodes CASSLGSGTGLYEQYF.